Shown below are 3 T cell receptor beta chains from a single sample sequenced in a study of human T cells and chemical hapten exposure. Time point denoted: pre-sensitization, week 0. Treatment described: therapeutic diphenylcyclopropenone sensitization with weekly scalp DPC. TCRdb reanalysed the RACE reads using MiXCR and keeps one entry per CDR3 protein. The sample consists of a few hundred thousand distinct CDR3 sequences, 4.5% to 5.5% of them appearing once. Sequences were derived from whole blood, sampled in connection with sensitization to the hapten diphenylcyclopropenone (DPC). The receptors stem from a woman younger than 35 with alopecia areata. Some clones in this sample may be carry-over from other donors' samples.

To note about this clonotype: An end of the junction does not agree with germline; a read error may underlie this. This sequence joins TRBV11-2 and TRBJ2-1, with 9 nucleotides matching TRBD2. This CDR3 comprises 16 residues. Germline V lookup: CDR1 SGHAT, CDR2 FQNNGV. The chain's CDR3 is CASSFSASGVYSEQFF. In nucleotides, the CDR3 is TGTGCCAGCAGCTTTTCGGCTAGCGGGGTCTACAGTGAGCAGTTCTTC. The full variable domain, in which reference TRBV11-2 and TRBJ2-1 provide the parts outside the CDR3, is EAGVAQSPRYKIIEKRQSVAFWCNPISGHATLYWYQQILGQGPKLLIQFQNNGVVDDSQLPKDRFSAERLKGVDSTLKIQPAKLEDSAVYLCASSFSASGVYSEQFFGPGTRLTVL.

This clonotype was detected a few times. The chain couples TRBV27 to TRBJ2-5; 8 bases fit TRBD2. V gave up 9 bases and J gave up 3 bases; unmatched junction bases: 6. The germline V gene encodes CDR1 MNHEY and CDR2 SMNVEV (reference sequence). This CDR3 spans 13 amino acids. CDR3 amino acids: CASKKLAEETQYF. Written as DNA, the CDR3 is TGTGCCAGTAAAAAACTAGCGGAAGAGACCCAGTACTTC.

Concerning this clonotype itself: A read error may explain this, as a much larger clone is one base away. The chain links TRBV5-1 to TRBJ1-1; D ambiguous. Germline CDR1 is SGHRS and CDR2 is YFSETQ. Trimming cost V 2 bases and J 2 bases, with 10 bases left between them. This CDR3 spans 14 amino acids. The CDR3 DNA follows: TGCGCCAGCAGCTTTCAGGAGGATAACACTGAAGCTTTCTTT. Protein sequence: CASSFQEDNTEAFF.